One and the same sample provided the 5 T cell receptor beta chains below, sequenced in a study of T cell responses to AZD1222 COVID-19 vaccine. The data were produced by immunoSEQ multiplex PCR, yet TCRdb's version contains in-frame clones alone and is incomplete. Of over 150,000 clones in the sample, just under 95% were seen once. The source was peripheral blood, collected 28 days after the second dose of the MenACWY control vaccine. The origin of the receptors is an adult who received the MenACWY meningococcal vaccine as a control.

This clone has only a few counts. The chain joins TRBV5-4 to TRBJ1-2; 7 bases agree with TRBD1. The CDR3 contains 13 residues. Germline-derived CDR1 and CDR2 are SGHNT and YYREEE (reference sequence). With 4 bases clipped from V and 2 bases from J, the junction kept 2 bases outside the gene matches. The DNA for the CDR3 is TGTGCCAGCAGCCCGGACAGGAACTATGGCTACACCTTC. Residues: CASSPDRNYGYTF.

The J gene is TRBJ1-2, the V gene TRBV4-3; D remains ambiguous. The V and J ends lost 0 bases and 8 bases respectively, with 19 bases between them. The CDR3 is made up of 16 amino acids. The germline CDR1 and CDR2 sequences are LGHNA and YSLEER. CDR3 sequence: CASSQDTGWVGSGYTF. The DNA of the CDR3 is TGCGCCAGCAGCCAAGATACCGGATGGGTCGGTTCCGGCTACACCTTC.

The chain is built from TRBV5-5 and TRBJ1-5; D ambiguous. Germline CDR1 and CDR2: SGHKS and YYEKEE (reference sequence). V lost 0 bases and J lost 0, with 10 bases in between. There are 16 residues in the CDR3. The CDR3 DNA is TGTGCCAGCAGCTTGGCTGCGTCGAATAGCAATCAGCCCCAGCATTTT. Translating gives CASSLAASNSNQPQHF.

This chain uses TRBV5-4 with TRBJ2-5; 11 bases map to TRBD2. From germline, CDR1 is SGHNT and CDR2 YYREEE (reference sequence). The CDR3 loop spans 16 amino acids. Unmatched junction bases numbered 6, after V lost 0 bases and J lost 5 bases. For the CDR3, the DNA is TGTGCCAGCAGCTTGGATAGCGGGGGGGGTTGGGAGACCCAGTACTTC. This codes for CASSLDSGGGWETQYF.

CDR3 in DNA: TGTGCCAGCAGCTGGGGACTGGGGCAGAGCTCTGGAAACACCATATATTTT. It codes for CASSWGLGQSSGNTIYF. The rearrangement links TRBV5-8 to TRBJ1-3, with TRBD1 as a possible D gene (5 bases). Per germline, CDR1 SGHTS and CDR2 YDEGEE. The CDR3 covers 17 residues. V was cut by 3 bases and J by 0 bases, with 16 bases left in between.